This T cell receptor beta chain was documented in a study of Graves' ophthalmopathy and Graves' hyperthyroidism. RNA transcripts provided the template for amplifying TCR beta CDR3 regions. Amplification began with first-round RT-PCR using HTBI primers, then second-round multiplex PCR was performed. From the multiplex PCR reads, TCRdb called clonotypes with MiXCR, one entry per CDR3 protein. The table lists 340,000 or so distinct CDR3 sequences, about a sixth of them singletons. Germline V gene data show CDR1 as LGHDT and CDR2 as YNNKEL (reference sequence). Deletions cut 1 base from V and 4 bases from J, with 7 bases between. This CDR3 is 13 amino acids long. Other autoimmune diseases, uncontrolled infections, pregnancy or lactation led to the exclusion of patients. The diagnosis combined clinical symptoms, thyroxine, TRAb, thyroid ultrasound and orbital computed tomography scans. The PBMCs used were ones drawn from approximately 10 ml of fresh peripheral blood.

The chain carries TRBV3-1 and TRBJ2-5; D not certain. The material sequenced was peripheral blood. The origin of this receptor is an adult man with Graves' ophthalmopathy. CDR3 sequence: CASSQVSLETQYF. For the CDR3, the DNA is TGTGCCAGCAGCCAAGTATCTCTAGAGACCCAGTACTTC.